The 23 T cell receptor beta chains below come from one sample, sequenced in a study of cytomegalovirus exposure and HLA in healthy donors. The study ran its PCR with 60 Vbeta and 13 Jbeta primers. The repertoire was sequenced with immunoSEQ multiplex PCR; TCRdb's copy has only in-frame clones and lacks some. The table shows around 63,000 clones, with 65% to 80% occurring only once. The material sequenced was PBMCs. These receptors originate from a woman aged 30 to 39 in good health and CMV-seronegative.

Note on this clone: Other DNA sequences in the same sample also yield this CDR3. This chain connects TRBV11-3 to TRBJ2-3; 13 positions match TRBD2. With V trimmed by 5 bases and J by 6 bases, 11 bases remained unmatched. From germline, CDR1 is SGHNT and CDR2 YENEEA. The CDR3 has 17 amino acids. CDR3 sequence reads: CASSLGATSGRWDTQYF. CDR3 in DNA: TGTGCCAGCAGCCTTGGCGCGACTAGCGGGAGGTGGGATACGCAGTATTTT. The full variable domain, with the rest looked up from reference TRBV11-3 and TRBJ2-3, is EAGVVQSPRYKIIEKKQPVAFWCNPISGHNTLYWYLQNLGQGPELLIRYENEEAVDDSQLPKDRFSAERLKGVDSTLKIQPAELGDSAVYLCASSLGATSGRWDTQYFGPGTRLTVL.

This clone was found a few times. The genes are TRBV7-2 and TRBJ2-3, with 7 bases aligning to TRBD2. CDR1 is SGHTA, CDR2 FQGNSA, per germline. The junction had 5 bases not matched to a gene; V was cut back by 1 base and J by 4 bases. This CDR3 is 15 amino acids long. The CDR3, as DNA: TGTGCCAGCAGCTTAGGCGGGGGAAAGGCAGATACGCAGTATTTT. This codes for CASSLGGGKADTQYF.

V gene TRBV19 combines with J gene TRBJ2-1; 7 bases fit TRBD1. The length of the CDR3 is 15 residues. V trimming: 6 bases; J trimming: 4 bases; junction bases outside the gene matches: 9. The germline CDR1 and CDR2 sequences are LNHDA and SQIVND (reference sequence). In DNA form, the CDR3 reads TGTGCCAGTAGCACGGGACAGTTTCTTTACAATGAGCAGTTCTTC. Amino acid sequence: CASSTGQFLYNEQFF.

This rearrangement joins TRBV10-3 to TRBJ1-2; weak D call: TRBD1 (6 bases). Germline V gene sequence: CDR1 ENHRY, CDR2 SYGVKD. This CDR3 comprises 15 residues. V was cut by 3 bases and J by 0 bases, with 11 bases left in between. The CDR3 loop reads CAISDQGRANYGYTF. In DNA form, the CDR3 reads TGTGCCATCAGTGACCAGGGGAGGGCTAACTATGGCTACACCTTC.

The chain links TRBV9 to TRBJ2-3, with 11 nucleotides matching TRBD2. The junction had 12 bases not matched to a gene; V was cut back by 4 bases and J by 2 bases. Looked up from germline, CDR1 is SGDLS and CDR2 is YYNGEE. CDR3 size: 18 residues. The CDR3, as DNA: TGTGCCAGCAGCTCCGGGACTAGCGGAACCAGTCTCACAGATACGCAGTATTTT. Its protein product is CASSSGTSGTSLTDTQYF.

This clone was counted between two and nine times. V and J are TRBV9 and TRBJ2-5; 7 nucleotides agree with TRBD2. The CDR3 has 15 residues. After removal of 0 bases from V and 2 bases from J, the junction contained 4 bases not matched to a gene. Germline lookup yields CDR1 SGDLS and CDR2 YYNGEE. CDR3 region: CASSVAAGEQETQYF. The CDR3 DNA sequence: TGTGCCAGCAGCGTAGCTGCGGGGGAACAAGAGACCCAGTACTTC.

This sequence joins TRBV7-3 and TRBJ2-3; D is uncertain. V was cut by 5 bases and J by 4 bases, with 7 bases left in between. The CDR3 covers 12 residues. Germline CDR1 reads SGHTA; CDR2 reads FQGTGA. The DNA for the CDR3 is TGTGCCAGCAGCCCCGGGTCAGATACGCAGTATTTT. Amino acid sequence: CASSPGSDTQYF.

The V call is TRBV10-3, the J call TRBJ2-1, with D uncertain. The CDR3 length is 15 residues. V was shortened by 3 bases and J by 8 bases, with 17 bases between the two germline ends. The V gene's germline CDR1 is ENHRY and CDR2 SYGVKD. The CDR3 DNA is TGTGCCATCAGTGACCCGGGTCAACTGATCTATGAGCAGTTCTTC. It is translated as CAISDPGQLIYEQFF.

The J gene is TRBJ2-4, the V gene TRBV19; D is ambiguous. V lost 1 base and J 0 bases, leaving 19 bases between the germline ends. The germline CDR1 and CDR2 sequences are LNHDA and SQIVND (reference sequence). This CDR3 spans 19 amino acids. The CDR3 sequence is CASSIGLLRFELAKNIQYF. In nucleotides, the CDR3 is TGTGCCAGTAGTATAGGCCTGCTTCGATTTGAACTAGCCAAAAACATTCAGTACTTC.

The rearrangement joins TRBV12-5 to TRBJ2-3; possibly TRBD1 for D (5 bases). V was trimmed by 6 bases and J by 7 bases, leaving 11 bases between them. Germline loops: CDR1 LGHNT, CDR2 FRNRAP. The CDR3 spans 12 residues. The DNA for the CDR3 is TGTGCTAGTGGCGCTCAGGGAAATACGCAGTATTTT. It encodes CASGAQGNTQYF.

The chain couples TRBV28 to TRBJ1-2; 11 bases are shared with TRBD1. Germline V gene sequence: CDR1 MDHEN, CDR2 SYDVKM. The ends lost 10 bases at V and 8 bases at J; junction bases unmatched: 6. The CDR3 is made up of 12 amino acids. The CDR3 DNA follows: TGTGCCATCGGACAGGGGGCGGGCGGCTACACCTTC. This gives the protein CAIGQGAGGYTF.

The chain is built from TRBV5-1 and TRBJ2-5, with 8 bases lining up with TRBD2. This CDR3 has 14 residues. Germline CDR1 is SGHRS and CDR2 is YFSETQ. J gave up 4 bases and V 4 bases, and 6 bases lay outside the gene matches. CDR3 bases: TGCGCCAGCAGCCTCCTCCGGGGGGGAGAGACCCAGTACTTC. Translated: CASSLLRGGETQYF. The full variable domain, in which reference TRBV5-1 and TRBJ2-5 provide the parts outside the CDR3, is KAGVTQTPRYLIKTRGQQVTLSCSPISGHRSVSWYQQTPGQGLQFLFEYFSETQRNKGNFPGRFSGRQFSNSRSEMNVSTLELGDSALYLCASSLLRGGETQYFGPGTRLLVL.

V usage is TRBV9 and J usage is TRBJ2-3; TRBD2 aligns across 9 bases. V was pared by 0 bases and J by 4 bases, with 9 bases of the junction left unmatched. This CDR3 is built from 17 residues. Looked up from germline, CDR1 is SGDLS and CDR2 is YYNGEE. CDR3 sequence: CASSVGSRGGAPDTQYF. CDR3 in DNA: TGTGCCAGCAGCGTAGGTTCGCGCGGGGGGGCCCCAGATACGCAGTATTTT.

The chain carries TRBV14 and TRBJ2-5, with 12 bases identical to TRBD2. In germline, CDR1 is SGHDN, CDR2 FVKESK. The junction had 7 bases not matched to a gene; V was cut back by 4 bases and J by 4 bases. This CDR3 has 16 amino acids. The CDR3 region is CASSLRLAGERETQYF. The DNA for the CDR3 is TGTGCCAGCAGCCTCCGACTAGCGGGAGAAAGAGAGACCCAGTACTTC. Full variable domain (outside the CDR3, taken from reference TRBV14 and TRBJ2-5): EAGVTQFPSHSVIEKGQTVTLRCDPISGHDNLYWYRRVMGKEIKFLLHFVKESKQDESGMPNNRFLAERTGGTYSTLKVQPAELEDSGVYFCASSLRLAGERETQYFGPGTRLLVL.

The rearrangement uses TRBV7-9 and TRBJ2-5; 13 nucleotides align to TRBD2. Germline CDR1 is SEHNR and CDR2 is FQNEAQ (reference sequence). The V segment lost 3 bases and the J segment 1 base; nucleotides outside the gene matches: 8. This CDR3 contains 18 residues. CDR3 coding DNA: TGTGCCAGCAGCTTTCCTAAGGGGACTAGCGGGGTCCAAGAGACCCAGTACTTC. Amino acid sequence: CASSFPKGTSGVQETQYF.

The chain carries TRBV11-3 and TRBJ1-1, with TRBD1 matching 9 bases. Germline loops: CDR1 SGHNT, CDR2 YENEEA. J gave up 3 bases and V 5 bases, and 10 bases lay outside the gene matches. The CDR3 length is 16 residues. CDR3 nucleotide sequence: TGTGCCAGCAGCCCTCCCGGGACAGGGAGAGACACTGAAGCTTTCTTT. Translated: CASSPPGTGRDTEAFF.

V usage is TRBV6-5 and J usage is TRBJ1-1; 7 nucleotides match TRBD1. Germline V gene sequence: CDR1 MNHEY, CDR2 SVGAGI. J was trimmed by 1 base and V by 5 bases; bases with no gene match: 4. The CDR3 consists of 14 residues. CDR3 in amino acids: CASSPRTGNTEAFF. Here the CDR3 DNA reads TGTGCCAGCAGTCCCCGGACAGGGAACACTGAAGCTTTCTTT.

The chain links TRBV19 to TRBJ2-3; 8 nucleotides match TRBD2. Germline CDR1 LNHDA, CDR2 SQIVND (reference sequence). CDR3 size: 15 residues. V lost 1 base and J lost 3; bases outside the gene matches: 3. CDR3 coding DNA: TGTGCCAGTAGTATAGGGCTAGCGGGTACAGATACGCAGTATTTT. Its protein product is CASSIGLAGTDTQYF. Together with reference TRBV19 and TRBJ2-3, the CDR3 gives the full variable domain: DGGITQSPKYLFRKEGQNVTLSCEQNLNHDAMYWYRQDPGQGLRLIYYSQIVNDFQKGDIAEGYSVSREKKESFPLTVTSAQKNPTAFYLCASSIGLAGTDTQYFGPGTRLTVL.

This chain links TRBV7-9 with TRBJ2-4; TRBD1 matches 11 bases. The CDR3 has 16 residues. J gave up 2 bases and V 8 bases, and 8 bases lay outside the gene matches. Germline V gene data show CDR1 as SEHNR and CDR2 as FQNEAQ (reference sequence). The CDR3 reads CASGPGTGGSKNIQYF. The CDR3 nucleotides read TGTGCCAGCGGTCCCGGGACAGGGGGTTCCAAAAACATTCAGTACTTC.

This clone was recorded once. The CDR3 protein is CASSSTVNQPQHF. CDR3 nucleotides: TGTGCCAGTAGTAGCACAGTGAATCAGCCCCAGCATTTT. J is TRBJ1-5 and V is TRBV19; D call uncertain. V gave up 4 bases and J gave up 4 bases, with 8 bases separating them. CDR3 size: 13 residues. The germline CDR1 and CDR2 sequences are LNHDA and SQIVND (reference sequence). Looking up the rest from reference TRBV19 and TRBJ1-5 gives the full variable domain: DGGITQSPKYLFRKEGQNVTLSCEQNLNHDAMYWYRQDPGQGLRLIYYSQIVNDFQKGDIAEGYSVSREKKESFPLTVTSAQKNPTAFYLCASSSTVNQPQHFGDGTRLSIL.

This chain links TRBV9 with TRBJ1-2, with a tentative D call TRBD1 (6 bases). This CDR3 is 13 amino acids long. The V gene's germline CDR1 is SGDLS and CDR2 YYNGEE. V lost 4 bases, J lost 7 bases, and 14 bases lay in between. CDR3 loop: CASSPGGALGYTF. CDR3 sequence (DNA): TGTGCCAGCAGCCCGGGGGGGGCGCTTGGCTACACCTTC.

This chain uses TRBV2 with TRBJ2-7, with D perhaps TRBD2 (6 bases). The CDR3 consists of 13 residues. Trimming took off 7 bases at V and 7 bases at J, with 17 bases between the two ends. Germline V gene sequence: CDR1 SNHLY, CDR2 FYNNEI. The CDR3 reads CASTLATGGEQYF. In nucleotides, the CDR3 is TGTGCCAGCACGCTCGCGACTGGGGGGGAGCAGTACTTC.

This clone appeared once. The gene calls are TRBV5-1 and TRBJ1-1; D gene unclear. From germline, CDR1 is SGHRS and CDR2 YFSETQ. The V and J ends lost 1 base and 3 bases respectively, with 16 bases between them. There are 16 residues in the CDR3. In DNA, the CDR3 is TGCGCCAGCAGCTTGACGGCAGCCGGGATGGACACTGAAGCTTTCTTT. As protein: CASSLTAAGMDTEAFF.